This TCR beta chain was captured by sequencing in a study of blood T cell repertoires in COVID-19. Across the whole study: Samples came from the United States, Italy and Spain, spanning acute and convalescent COVID-19. PBMCs, B-cell-depleted T cells, or T cells provided the cDNA or gDNA that made up the material.

Clones were sequenced by immunoSEQ multiplex PCR, and TCRdb holds only the in-frame ones, with some missing. The sample records roughly 220,000 clones, over 75% being singletons. There are 19 residues in the CDR3. V dropped 3 bases and J dropped 2 bases, with 23 bases sitting between them. Germline-derived CDR1 and CDR2 are LNHNV and YYDKDF (reference sequence). Participants were aged about 18 to 90 years, lived in over 20 US areas, and enrolled virtually. Which cohort a participant joined came from the clinical history participants gave. Sequencing was carried out using PBMCs or T cells enriched from blood (not recorded which). V usage is TRBV15 and J usage is TRBJ1-3, with D unresolved. This clonotype was sampled from a man younger than 40 with acute COVID-19. As DNA, the CDR3 is TGTGCCACCAGCAGTGAATTCACTGGCCTCCGGAGGACTGGAAACACCATATATTTT. It codes for CATSSEFTGLRRTGNTIYF.